Listed below are T cell receptor beta chains from one sample, sequenced in a study of OX40 agonist ivuxolimab in advanced cancers. Assay used: immunoSEQ multiplex PCR; TCRdb lists only in-frame clones, some missing. The sample yields approximately 58,000 clones, about 90% seen once. Sequencing was performed on CD4+ or CD8+ T cells sorted from blood, taken in a trial of the OX40 agonist ivuxolimab. The receptor set was obtained from an adult with an advanced solid tumor such as melanoma, head and neck, liver or kidney cancer. CDR3s include the opening cysteine and the closing phenylalanine or tryptophan. Fields, in order: V gene, J gene, D gene, clone size, CDR3 protein, CDR3 DNA. The D gene is left open where the match is weak. Some rows mark clone size as missing; the rest say once, few, many or name a class of expanded clone.

TRBV28	TRBJ2-2	-	-	CASSTTNTGELFF	TGTGCCAGCAGTACGACAAATACCGGGGAGCTGTTTTTT
TRBV18	TRBJ2-1	-	once	CASSQNGEDPQFF	TGTGCCAGCTCCCAAAACGGGGAGGACCCGCAGTTCTTC
TRBV27	TRBJ1-1	-	-	CASISRDGGTEAFF	TGTGCCAGCATCAGTCGGGACGGGGGCACTGAAGCTTTCTTT
TRBV4-2	TRBJ2-3	TRBD1	-	CASSQNVVGQGKSDTQYF	TGTGCCAGCAGCCAAAATGTCGTGGGACAGGGCAAATCAGATACGCAGTATTTT
TRBV28	TRBJ1-3	TRBD1	-	CASRGDRSFSGNTIYF	TGTGCCAGCAGGGGGGACAGAAGTTTCTCTGGAAACACCATATATTTT
TRBV28	TRBJ1-5	-	-	CATFVSNQPQHF	TGTGCCACCTTTGTCAGCAATCAGCCCCAGCATTTT
TRBV10-1	TRBJ1-2	-	-	CASSDDNYGYTF	TGCGCCAGCAGTGACGATAACTATGGCTACACCTTC
TRBV5-5	TRBJ1-1	-	-	CASSFNQGKGAFF	TGTGCCAGCAGCTTTAACCAGGGCAAAGGAGCTTTCTTT
TRBV11-2	TRBJ1-1	-	-	CASSLAGANTEAFF	TGTGCCAGCAGCTTAGCAGGGGCGAACACTGAAGCTTTCTTT
TRBV4-1	TRBJ1-3	-	-	CASSQPPGTRSGNTIYF	TGCGCCAGCAGCCAGCCCCCCGGGACCCGCTCTGGAAACACCATATATTTT
TRBV4-1	TRBJ2-2	-	-	CASSQVPGVNTGELFF	TGCGCCAGCAGCCAAGTCCCGGGGGTAAACACCGGGGAGCTGTTTTTT
TRBV28	TRBJ2-7	-	-	CASSLLYEQYF	TGTGCCAGCAGTTTACTCTACGAGCAGTACTTC
TRBV19	TRBJ2-3	-	-	CASSTMGTDTQYF	TGTGCCAGTAGTACCATGGGGACAGATACGCAGTATTTT
TRBV30	TRBJ1-2	TRBD1	once	CAASTGNYGYTF	TGTGCCGCCTCGACAGGGAACTATGGCTACACCTTC
TRBV7-9	TRBJ2-5	TRBD1	-	CASSRTDRPQETQYF	TGTGCCAGCAGCCGAACGGACAGGCCGCAGGAGACCCAGTACTTC
TRBV10-3	TRBJ1-2	-	-	CAISVKENYGYTF	TGTGCCATCAGTGTTAAGGAGAACTATGGCTACACCTTC
TRBV28	TRBJ2-1	-	-	CASSSLLRAYSYNEQFF	TGTGCCAGCAGTTCCCTCCTTCGCGCGTATTCCTACAATGAGCAGTTCTTC
TRBV10-3	TRBJ2-3	-	-	CAISESEGRRGSTDTQYF	TGTGCCATCAGTGAGTCGGAAGGGAGGAGAGGGAGCACAGATACGCAGTATTTT
TRBV28	TRBJ2-1	TRBD2	-	CASSSSGRAFYNEQFF	TGTGCCAGCAGTTCCAGCGGGAGGGCCTTCTACAATGAGCAGTTCTTC
TRBV30	TRBJ1-1	-	-	CAWSRPYGAGNTEAFF	TGTGCCTGGAGCCGACCCTATGGGGCAGGTAACACTGAAGCTTTCTTT
TRBV18	TRBJ2-1	-	-	CASSRDPEQFF	TGTGCCAGCTCCAGGGATCCTGAGCAGTTCTTC
TRBV6-1	TRBJ1-3	-	once	CASSEDIGERANTIYF	TGTGCCAGCAGTGAAGATATTGGGGAGCGGGCAAACACCATATATTTT
TRBV9	TRBJ1-1	-	-	CASSVGGIGTEAFF	TGTGCCAGCAGCGTTGGGGGTATCGGCACTGAAGCTTTCTTT
TRBV19	TRBJ1-3	-	-	CASSLGNGNTIYF	TGTGCCAGTTCGTTAGGGAACGGAAACACCATATATTTT
TRBV19	TRBJ1-6	-	-	CASRNSPLHF	TGTGCCAGTAGGAATTCACCCCTCCACTTT
TRBV19	TRBJ1-2	-	-	CASSIDRDGVSYTF	TGTGCCAGTAGTATAGACCGGGACGGTGTGTCGTACACCTTC
TRBV10-2	TRBJ1-1	-	-	CASSEFGQGRIEAFF	TGCGCCAGCAGTGAGTTTGGGCAGGGTAGGATTGAAGCTTTCTTT
TRBV19	TRBJ1-4	TRBD1	-	CATYDRGGNEKLFF	TGTGCCACCTACGACAGGGGAGGTAATGAAAAACTGTTTTTT
TRBV7-2	TRBJ2-7	-	-	CASSGGTYLYEQYF	TGTGCCAGCAGCGGCGGGACATACCTCTACGAGCAGTACTTC
TRBV28	TRBJ1-2	TRBD1	-	CASSYGTGAVYGYTF	TGTGCCAGCAGTTATGGGACAGGGGCAGTCTATGGCTACACCTTC
TRBV6-1	TRBJ1-2	-	-	CASSENIASGYTF	TGTGCCAGCAGTGAAAACATCGCTAGCGGCTACACCTTC
TRBV4-2	TRBJ1-3	TRBD1	few	CASSQDRGPGNTIYF	TGTGCCAGCAGCCAAGATAGGGGGCCGGGAAACACCATATATTTT
TRBV19	TRBJ1-3	-	-	CATSRSRNSGNTIYF	TGTGCCACATCCCGGAGTAGGAACTCTGGAAACACCATATATTTT
TRBV27	TRBJ2-1	-	-	CASSSPIGGGSYNEQFF	TGTGCCAGCAGTTCCCCGATAGGGGGAGGCTCCTACAATGAGCAGTTCTTC
TRBV11-2	TRBJ1-2	TRBD1	-	CASSSRTGGYGYTF	TGTGCCAGCAGCTCCCGGACAGGGGGCTATGGCTACACCTTC
TRBV6-5	TRBJ1-1	-	-	CASSYSDSEAFF	TGTGCCAGCAGTTACTCGGACAGTGAAGCTTTCTTT
TRBV6-1	TRBJ1-1	TRBD1	-	CASRGPGQGNTEAFF	TGTGCCAGCAGAGGTCCGGGACAGGGGAACACTGAAGCTTTCTTT